This T cell receptor beta chain was captured by sequencing in a study of blood T cells in healthy people across ages. Details on this clonotype: The antigen is unknown.

General study results and limits: Naive and antigen-experienced cells could not be conclusively compared, given unsorted PBMCs.

Sample-barcoded 5' priming and a J-beta primer mix drove a second PCR of roughly 7 to 11 cycles. TCRdb used MiXCR to reprocess the 5' RACE reads, holding one entry per CDR3 protein. Among 1.5 million to 2 million distinct CDR3 sequences listed, approximately 28% were seen once. Looked up from germline, CDR1 is DFQATT and CDR2 is SNEGSKA (reference sequence). Trimming removed 0 bases at V and 3 bases at J, with 12 bases between. The CDR3 is 14 residues long. Caucasian individuals from Russia who were healthy and aged roughly 6 to 95 acted as donors. Donors gave roughly 9.1 milliliters of peripheral blood apiece. The total RNA that was extracted per sample amounted to at least 5 micrograms.

Sequencing input: blood. The chain joins TRBV20-1 to TRBJ2-7; D call uncertain. This TCR was recovered from a young woman in good health. CDR3 sequence: CSARDPSALYEQYF. Here the CDR3 DNA reads TGCAGTGCTAGAGATCCTTCCGCCCTCTACGAGCAGTACTTC.